This TCR beta chain appears in the sequencing data of a study of blood T cell repertoires in COVID-19. Study-level background: Whether acute or convalescent, the COVID-19 samples came from the United States, Italy and Spain.

Per the authors' pipeline: Estimated nucleated cell counts came from reference gene primer amplification. This table comes from immunoSEQ multiplex PCR, and its TCRdb copy is limited to in-frame clones, with some not included. V, J and clone size are those of that table, while D and trimming were read from the DNA. Of tens of thousands of clones listed, 90% to 95% are singletons. This clonotype originated in a man between 60 and 75 years old with active or convalescent COVID-19. Input material: peripheral blood.

The CDR3 sequence: CASSLRGNQPQHF. CDR3 DNA: TGTGCCAGCAGCTTACGAGGGAATCAGCCCCAGCATTTT. The chain recombines TRBV7-8 with TRBJ1-5; unclear D gene. Germline assignment: CDR1 SGHVS and CDR2 FQNEAQ. The CDR3 runs to 13 residues. The V end lost 2 bases, the J end lost 4 bases, and 6 bases lay between the germline ends.